This T cell receptor beta chain was captured in a study of T cell repertoires in cytomegalovirus infection (dated by TCRdb to between 2018 and 2021). As for the study more broadly: Because public TCR beta signatures pointed to carriage of CMV infection together with the matching HLA type, the HLA type of each donor mattered for the analysis.

Study-wide findings and limitations: In both this cohort and an independent cohort of some 370 donors, the cumulative frequency of public TCR beta family members distinguished carriers of CMV infection plus the relevant HLA type. The ex vivo response was dominated by HLA-C-restricted CMV-specific TCR beta clonotypes, which also provided the single most frequent clonotype in two of eight donors.

Remarks on this clonotype: Its recognized antigen is unknown. The sample holds no much larger clone one base away, and base qualities are not on file.

From the germline V gene (reference sequence), CDR1 is SGHNT and CDR2 is YYREEE. The germline ends are 13 bases apart after V is trimmed by 0 bases and J by 1 base. Spanning cysteine to phenylalanine, the CDR3 consists of 16 amino acids. Left in the record is the CDR3 DNA by itself, 48 bases read in frame from the first base. The sample was run on an Illumina HiSeq 1500. TCRdb reprocessed the public reads (quality trimming at Q25 with fastp, clone calling with MiXCR) and kept in-frame beta chains. Rows merge per CDR3 protein into single entries with the most common DNA and genes. The sample profile shows about 330,000 distinct CDR3 sequences; more than 8% of them were found once. The top ten hold over 3.5% of the sample.

Rearrangement joined TRBV5-4 to TRBJ1-1; no D gene can be assigned with confidence. This receptor was taken from a human donor in good health (CMV status not recorded). Some clones in this sample may be carry-over from other donors' samples. Input material: PBMCs. The nucleotides are TGTGCCAGCAGCTTGGTAGGACGATCGTCGAACACTGAAGCTTTCTTT. It codes for CASSLVGRSSNTEAFF.